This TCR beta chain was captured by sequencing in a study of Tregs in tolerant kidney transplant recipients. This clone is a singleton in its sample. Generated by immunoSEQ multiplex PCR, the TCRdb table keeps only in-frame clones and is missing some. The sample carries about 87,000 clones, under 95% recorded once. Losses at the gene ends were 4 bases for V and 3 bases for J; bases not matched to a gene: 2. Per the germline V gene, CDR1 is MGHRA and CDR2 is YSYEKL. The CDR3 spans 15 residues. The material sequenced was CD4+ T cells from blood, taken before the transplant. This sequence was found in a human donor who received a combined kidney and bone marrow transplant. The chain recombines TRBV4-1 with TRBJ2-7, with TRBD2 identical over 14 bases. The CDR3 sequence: CASSPGLAGVYEQYF. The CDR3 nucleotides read TGCGCCAGCAGCCCGGGACTAGCGGGGGTCTACGAGCAGTACTTC.